The T cell receptor beta chain under discussion was sequenced for a study of Ad26.COV2.S vaccination and SARS-CoV-2 variants. Study-wide points: Reportedly, spike-specific CD8+ and CD4+ T cell responses achieved substantial breadth once vaccination had taken place.

The data were produced by immunoSEQ multiplex PCR, yet TCRdb's version contains in-frame clones alone and is incomplete. The data show about 390,000 clones, about nine tenths seen once. Regarding treatment: roughly 19 received Ad26.COV2.S at low or high dose, single or two shots; roughly 5 received placebo; per-sample allocation not given. Samples analyzed were those drawn on day 63 after the first vaccine or placebo injection. Concerning this clone itself: Its antigen remains unidentified.

This receptor was identified in a person aged 18 to 59 who received the Ad26.COV2.S COVID-19 vaccine or a placebo. The sample in question was peripheral blood, obtained in a trial of Ad26.COV2.S vaccine versus placebo.

CDR3: CASSPQSKDINEQFF. CDR3 nucleotides: TGTGCCAGCTCACCACAGTCCAAGGATATCAATGAGCAGTTCTTC. J is TRBJ2-1 and V is TRBV18; no clear D. V lost 1 base and J 6 bases, leaving 13 bases between the germline ends. The CDR3 is 15 amino acids. The germline gives CDR1 KGHSH, CDR2 LQKENI.